This entry concerns a single TCR beta chain. Its antigen is not identified. At one end the junction does not follow the germline gene, possibly because of a read error. The data belong to a study of memory B cells and T cells in multiple sclerosis. Overall study results and limits: Clone-set sizes differed between compartments, so shared clonotype counts needed normalization.

Libraries were prepared by immunoSEQ multiplex PCR; TCRdb keeps only in-frame clonotypes and omits some of them. The table lists 25,000 to 35,000 clones, more than 75% of them singletons, with roughly 2.7% in the top ten. Stimulus-free culture yielded autoproliferating CFSE-dim and non-proliferating CFSE-high T cells, each sequenced separately. 40 million to 50 million CFSE-labeled PBMCs were cultured six to eight days unstimulated, then replicate wells were pooled. PBMCs were labeled with 0.5 uM CFSE and cultured without exogenous stimuli. The receptor comes from a human donor with multiple sclerosis. Material for sequencing was PBMCs from blood kept in culture.

The CDR3 DNA follows: TGTGCCAGCAGTTATGGGGGGGGCGACGACTATGGCTACACCTTT. This translates into CASSYGGGDDYGYTF. The chain has TRBV28 and TRBJ1-2; D is possibly TRBD1 (6 bases). The CDR3 is 15 residues long. Germline V gives CDR1 MDHEN, CDR2 SYDVKM.